Shown below are 3 T cell receptor beta chains from a single sample sequenced in a study of cytomegalovirus exposure and HLA in healthy donors. PCR primers comprised 60 Vbeta and 13 Jbeta primers. Repertoires were generated with immunoSEQ multiplex PCR, while TCRdb's copy carries only in-frame clones and drops some. The sample consists of over 100,000 clones, about 79% of them appearing once. Sequencing was carried out using PBMCs. The receptors shown here come from a female donor in good health and CMV-seropositive.

This chain uses TRBV11-2 with TRBJ2-5; 12 positions match TRBD2. V trimming: 6 bases; J trimming: 0 bases; junction bases outside the gene matches: 5. The CDR3 has 16 residues. CDR1 and CDR2 (germline): SGHAT, FQNNGV. This CDR3 is CASRIGTSGYQETQYF. Written as DNA, the CDR3 is TGTGCCAGCAGGATTGGGACTAGCGGGTACCAAGAGACCCAGTACTTC.

This clone was observed a handful of times. The V and J genes are TRBV7-2 and TRBJ1-3; tentatively, D is TRBD1 (5 bases). CDR1 and CDR2 from the germline V gene are SGHTA and FQGNSA. Trimming took off 3 bases at V and 2 bases at J, with 11 bases between the two ends. The CDR3 totals 15 residues. CDR3 coding DNA: TGTGCCAGCAGCTTGTTAGGCAGGGCTGGAAACACCATATATTTT. This codes for CASSLLGRAGNTIYF.

Turning to this clone: The identical CDR3 is also encoded by other nucleotide sequences in the sample. The chain couples TRBV5-1 to TRBJ2-3; TRBD1 might be the D (6 bases). CDR3 length: 13 residues. V was trimmed by 7 bases and J by 3 bases, leaving 12 bases between them. CDR1 is SGHRS and CDR2 is YFSETQ in the germline V gene. The DNA for the CDR3 is TGCGCCAGCTCTCCACAGGGAACAGATACGCAGTATTTT. Its protein product is CASSPQGTDTQYF.